This T cell receptor beta chain originates from a study of identical twins. TCRdb redid the calling of the 5' RACE reads with MiXCR, one entry per CDR3 protein. This sample yields around 530,000 distinct CDR3 sequences, of which over 12% are seen a single time; roughly 0.44% belongs to the top ten. The junction had 6 bases not matched to a gene; V was cut back by 3 bases and J by 0 bases. CDR1 and CDR2 (germline): KGHDR, SFDVKD. The CDR3 is 17 amino acids. These same data were also listed under a study on yellow fever vaccine responses in identical twins. That paper adds: A vaccine T cell response that seemed partly convergent and partly personalized was reported in twins.

The sequenced sample consisted of CD4+ T cells sorted from blood. The sequence was collected from a woman between 18 and 29 years old in good health. The J gene is TRBJ2-1, the V gene TRBV24-1; 8 positions match TRBD2. The CDR3 bases are TGTGCCACCAGTGATCTCCTAAGCGGGAGCTCCTACAATGAGCAGTTCTTC. It encodes CATSDLLSGSSYNEQFF.